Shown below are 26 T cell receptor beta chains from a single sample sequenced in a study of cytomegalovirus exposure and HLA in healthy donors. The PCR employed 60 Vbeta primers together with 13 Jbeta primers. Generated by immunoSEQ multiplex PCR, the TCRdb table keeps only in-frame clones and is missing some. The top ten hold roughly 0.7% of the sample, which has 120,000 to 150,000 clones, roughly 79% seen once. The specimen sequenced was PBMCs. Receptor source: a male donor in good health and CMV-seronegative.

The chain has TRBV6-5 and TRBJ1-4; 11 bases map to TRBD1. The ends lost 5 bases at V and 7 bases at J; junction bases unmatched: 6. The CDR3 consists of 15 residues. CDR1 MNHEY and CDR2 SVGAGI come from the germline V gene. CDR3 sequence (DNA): TGTGCCAGCAGTCGTCCGGGACAGGGGGGTGAAAAACTGTTTTTT. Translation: CASSRPGQGGEKLFF.

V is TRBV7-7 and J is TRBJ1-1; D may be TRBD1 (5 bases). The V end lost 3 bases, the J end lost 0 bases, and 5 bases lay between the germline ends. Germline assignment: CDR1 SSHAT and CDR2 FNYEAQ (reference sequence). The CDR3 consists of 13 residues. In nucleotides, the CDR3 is TGTGCCAGCAGCTTGACAGTGAACACTGAAGCTTTCTTT. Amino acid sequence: CASSLTVNTEAFF.

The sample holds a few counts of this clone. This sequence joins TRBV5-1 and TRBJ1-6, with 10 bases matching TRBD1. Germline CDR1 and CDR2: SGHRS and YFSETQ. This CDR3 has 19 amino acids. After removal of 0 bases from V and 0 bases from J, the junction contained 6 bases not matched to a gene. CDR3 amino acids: CASSLGGQGMSSYNSPLHF. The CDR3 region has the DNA TGCGCCAGCAGCTTGGGGGGACAGGGGATGAGCTCCTATAATTCACCCCTCCACTTT.

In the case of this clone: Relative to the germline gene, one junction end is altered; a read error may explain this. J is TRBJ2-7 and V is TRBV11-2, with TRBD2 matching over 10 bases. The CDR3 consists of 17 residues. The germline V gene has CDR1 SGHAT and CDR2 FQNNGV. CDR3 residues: CASSLSLSSGSLHEQYF. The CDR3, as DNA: TGTGCCAGCAGCCTCTCCCTGTCTAGCGGGAGTCTCCACGAGCAGTATTTC.

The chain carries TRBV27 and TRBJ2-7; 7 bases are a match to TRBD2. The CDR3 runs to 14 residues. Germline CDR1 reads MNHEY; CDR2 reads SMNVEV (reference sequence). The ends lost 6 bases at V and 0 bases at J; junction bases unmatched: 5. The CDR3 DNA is TGTGCCAGCAGGTGGGGCGGGAGCTCCTACGAGCAGTACTTC. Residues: CASRWGGSSYEQYF.

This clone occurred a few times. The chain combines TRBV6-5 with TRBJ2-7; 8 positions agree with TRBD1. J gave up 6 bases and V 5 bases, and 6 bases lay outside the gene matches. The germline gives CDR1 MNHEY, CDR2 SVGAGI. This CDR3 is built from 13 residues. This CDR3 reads CASSTRTGLEQYF. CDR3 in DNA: TGTGCCAGCAGTACAAGGACAGGGCTCGAGCAGTACTTC.

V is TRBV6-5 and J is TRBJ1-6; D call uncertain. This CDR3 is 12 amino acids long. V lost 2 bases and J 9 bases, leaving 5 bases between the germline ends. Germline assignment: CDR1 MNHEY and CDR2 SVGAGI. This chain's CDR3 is CASSYRSSPLHF. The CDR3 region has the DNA TGTGCCAGCAGTTACCGGAGTTCACCCCTCCACTTT.

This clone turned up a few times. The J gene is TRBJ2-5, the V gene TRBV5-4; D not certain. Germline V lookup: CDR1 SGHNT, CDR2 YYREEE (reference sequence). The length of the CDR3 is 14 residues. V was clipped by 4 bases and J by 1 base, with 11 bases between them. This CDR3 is CASSPWPPQETQYF. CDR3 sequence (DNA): TGTGCCAGCAGCCCGTGGCCACCCCAAGAGACCCAGTACTTC.

The CDR3 here is CASSPPGQPQHF. The CDR3 DNA sequence: TGTGCCAGCAGTCCCCCCGGTCAGCCCCAGCATTTT. The chain links TRBV27 to TRBJ1-5, with unresolved D. Trimming removed 5 bases at V and 6 bases at J, with 8 bases between. The CDR3 spans 12 residues. Germline V gives CDR1 MNHEY, CDR2 SMNVEV (reference sequence).

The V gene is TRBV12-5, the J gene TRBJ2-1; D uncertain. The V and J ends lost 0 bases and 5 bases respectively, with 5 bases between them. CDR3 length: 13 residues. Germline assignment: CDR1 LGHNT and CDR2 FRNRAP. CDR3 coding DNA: TGTGCTAGTGGTTTGGTCAGTAACAATGAGCAGTTCTTC. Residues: CASGLVSNNEQFF.

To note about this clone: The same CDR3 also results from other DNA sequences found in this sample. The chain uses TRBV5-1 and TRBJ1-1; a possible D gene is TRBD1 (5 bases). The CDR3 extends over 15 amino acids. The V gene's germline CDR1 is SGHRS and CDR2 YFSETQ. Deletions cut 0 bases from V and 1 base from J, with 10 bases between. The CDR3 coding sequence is TGCGCCAGCAGCTTGGGGTCTGGGGCGAACACTGAAGCTTTCTTT. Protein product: CASSLGSGANTEAFF.

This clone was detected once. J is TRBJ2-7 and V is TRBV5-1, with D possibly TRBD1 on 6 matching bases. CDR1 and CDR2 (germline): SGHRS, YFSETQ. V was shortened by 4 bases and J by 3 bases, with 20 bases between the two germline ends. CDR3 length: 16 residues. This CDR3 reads CASSPRPQGNHYEQYF. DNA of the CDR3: TGCGCCAGCAGCCCCCGCCCACAGGGTAATCACTACGAGCAGTACTTC.

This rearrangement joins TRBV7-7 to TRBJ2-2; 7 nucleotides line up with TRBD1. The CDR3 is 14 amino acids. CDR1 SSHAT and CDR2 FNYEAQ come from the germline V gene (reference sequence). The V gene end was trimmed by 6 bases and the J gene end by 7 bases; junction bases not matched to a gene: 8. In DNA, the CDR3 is TGTGCCAGCAGGCCAACAGGGGTCGGCGGGGAGCTGTTTTTT. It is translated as CASRPTGVGGELFF.

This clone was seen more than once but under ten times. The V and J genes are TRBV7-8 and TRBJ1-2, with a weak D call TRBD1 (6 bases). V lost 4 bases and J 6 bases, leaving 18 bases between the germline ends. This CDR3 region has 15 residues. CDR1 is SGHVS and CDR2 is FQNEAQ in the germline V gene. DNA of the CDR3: TGTGCCAGCAGCTATCAAGACAGGTTAGGGCATGGCTACACCTTC. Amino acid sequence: CASSYQDRLGHGYTF. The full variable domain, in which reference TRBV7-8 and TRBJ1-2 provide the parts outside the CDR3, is GAGVSQSPRYKVAKRGQDVALRCDPISGHVSLFWYQQALGQGPEFLTYFQNEAQLDKSGLPSDRFFAERPEGSVSTLKIQRTQQEDSAVYLCASSYQDRLGHGYTFGSGTRLTVV.

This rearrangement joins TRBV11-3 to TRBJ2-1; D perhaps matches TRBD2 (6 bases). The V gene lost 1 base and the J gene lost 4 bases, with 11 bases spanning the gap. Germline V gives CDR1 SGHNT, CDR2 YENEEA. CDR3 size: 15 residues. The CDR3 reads CASSLGSGLYNEQFF. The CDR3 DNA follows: TGTGCCAGCAGCTTAGGGAGCGGGCTGTACAATGAGCAGTTCTTC.

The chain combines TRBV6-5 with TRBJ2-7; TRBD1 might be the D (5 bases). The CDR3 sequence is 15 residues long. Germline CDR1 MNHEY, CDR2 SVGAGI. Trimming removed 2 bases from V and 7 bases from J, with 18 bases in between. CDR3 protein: CASSYGGAPGMEQYF. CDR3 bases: TGTGCCAGCAGTTACGGTGGGGCCCCAGGGATGGAGCAGTACTTC.

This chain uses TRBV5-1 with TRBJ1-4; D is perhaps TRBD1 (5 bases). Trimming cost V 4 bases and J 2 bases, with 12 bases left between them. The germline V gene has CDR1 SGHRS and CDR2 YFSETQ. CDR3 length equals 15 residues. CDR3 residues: CASSEGAVTNEKLFF. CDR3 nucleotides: TGCGCCAGCAGCGAAGGGGCTGTGACTAATGAAAAACTGTTTTTT.

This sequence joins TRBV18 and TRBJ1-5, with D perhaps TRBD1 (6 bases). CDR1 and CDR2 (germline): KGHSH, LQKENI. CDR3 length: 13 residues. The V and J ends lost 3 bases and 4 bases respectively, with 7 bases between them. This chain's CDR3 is CASSPQGNQPQHF. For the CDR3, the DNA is TGTGCCAGCTCACCCCAGGGGAATCAGCCCCAGCATTTT.

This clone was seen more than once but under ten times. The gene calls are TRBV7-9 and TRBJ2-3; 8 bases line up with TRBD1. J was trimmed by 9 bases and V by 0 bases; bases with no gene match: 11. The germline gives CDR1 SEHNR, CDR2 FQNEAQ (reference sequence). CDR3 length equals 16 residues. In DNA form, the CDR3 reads TGTGCCAGCAGCTTAGCGGCAGGGGGCCTGGGAGGCACGCAGTATTTT. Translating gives CASSLAAGGLGGTQYF.

CDR3 nucleotide sequence: TGTGCCAGCAGCTCCGGGTCCTACAATGAGCAGTTCTTC. Translated: CASSSGSYNEQFF. The genes are TRBV7-9 and TRBJ2-1; no clear D gene. Trimming pared 4 bases from V and 1 base from J, leaving 5 bases between. The CDR3 length is 13 residues. Germline V CDR1 and CDR2: SEHNR, FQNEAQ (reference sequence).

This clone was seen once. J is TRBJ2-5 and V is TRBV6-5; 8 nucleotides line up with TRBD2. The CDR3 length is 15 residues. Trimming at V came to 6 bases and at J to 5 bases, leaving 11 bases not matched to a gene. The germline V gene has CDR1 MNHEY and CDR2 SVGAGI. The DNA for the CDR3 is TGTGCCAGCAGGATGCGCGGGGGGTCCGTGGAGACCCAGTACTTC. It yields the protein CASRMRGGSVETQYF.

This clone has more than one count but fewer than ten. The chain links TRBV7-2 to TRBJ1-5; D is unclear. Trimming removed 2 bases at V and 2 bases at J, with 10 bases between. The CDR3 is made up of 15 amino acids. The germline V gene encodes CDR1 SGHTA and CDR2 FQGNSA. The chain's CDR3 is CASSLTGSGNQPQHF. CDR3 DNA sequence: TGTGCCAGCAGCTTAACCGGGTCGGGCAATCAGCCCCAGCATTTT.

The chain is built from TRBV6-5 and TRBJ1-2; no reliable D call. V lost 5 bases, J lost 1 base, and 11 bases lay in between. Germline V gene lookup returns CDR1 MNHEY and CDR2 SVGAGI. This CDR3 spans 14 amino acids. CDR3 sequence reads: CASSEVTDNYGYTF. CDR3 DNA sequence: TGTGCCAGCAGTGAAGTCACAGATAACTATGGCTACACCTTC.

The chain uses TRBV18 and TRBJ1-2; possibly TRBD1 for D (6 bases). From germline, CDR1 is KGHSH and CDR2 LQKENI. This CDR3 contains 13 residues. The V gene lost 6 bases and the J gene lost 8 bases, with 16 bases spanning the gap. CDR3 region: CASSPTGIGGYTF. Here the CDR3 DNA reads TGTGCCAGCTCGCCCACAGGGATCGGCGGCTACACCTTC.

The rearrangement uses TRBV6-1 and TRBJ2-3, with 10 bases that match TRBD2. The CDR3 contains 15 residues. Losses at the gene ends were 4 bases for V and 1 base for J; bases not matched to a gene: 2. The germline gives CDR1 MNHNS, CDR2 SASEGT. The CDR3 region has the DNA TGTGCCAGCAGTGTCCTAGCGGGGGGCACAGATACGCAGTATTTT. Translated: CASSVLAGGTDTQYF.

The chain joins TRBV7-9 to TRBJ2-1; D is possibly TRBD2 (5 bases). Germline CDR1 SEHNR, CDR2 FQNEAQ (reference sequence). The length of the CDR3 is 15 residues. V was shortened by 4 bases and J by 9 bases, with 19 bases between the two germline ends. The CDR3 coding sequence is TGTGCCAGCAGCTCTCCGGACCGGGGAGTGCTTGAGCAGTTCTTC. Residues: CASSSPDRGVLEQFF.